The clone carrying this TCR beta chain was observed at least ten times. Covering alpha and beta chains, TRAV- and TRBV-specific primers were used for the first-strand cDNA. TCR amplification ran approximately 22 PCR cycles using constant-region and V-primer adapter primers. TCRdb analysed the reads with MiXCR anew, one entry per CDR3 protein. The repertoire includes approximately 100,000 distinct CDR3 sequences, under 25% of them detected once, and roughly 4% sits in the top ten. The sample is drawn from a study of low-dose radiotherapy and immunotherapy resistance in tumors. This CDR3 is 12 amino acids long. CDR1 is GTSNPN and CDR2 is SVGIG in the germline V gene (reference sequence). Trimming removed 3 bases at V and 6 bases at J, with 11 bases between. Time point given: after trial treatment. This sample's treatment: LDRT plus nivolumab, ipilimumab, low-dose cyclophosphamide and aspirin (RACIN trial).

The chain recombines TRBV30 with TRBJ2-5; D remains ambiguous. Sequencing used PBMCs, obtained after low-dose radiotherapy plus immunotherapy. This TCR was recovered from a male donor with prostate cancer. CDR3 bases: TGTGCCTGGAGCGTCACGGAAAAGACCCAGTACTTC. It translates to CAWSVTEKTQYF.